This TCR beta chain was recovered during a study of T-cell reconstitution after alpha-beta-depleted transplantation in children. It was with unique molecular identifiers that the TCRbeta library was prepared. TCRdb used MiXCR to reprocess the PCR reads, holding one entry per CDR3 protein. The sample consists of about 580,000 distinct CDR3 sequences, about 21% of them appearing once. This CDR3 has 14 residues. Germline-derived CDR1 and CDR2 are SGHRS and YFSETQ. V was pared by 0 bases and J by 4 bases, with 10 bases between. About this clonotype: The antigen remains unidentified.

Study-wide results and limits: Recipient T cells and thymic progenitors that survived gave rise to the high TCRbeta diversity observed at day 60 in some patients. About two months after transplant, alpha-beta T cells reportedly came from several hundred expanded graft clones. When one year had passed after transplant, most T-cell counts and diversity came from newly produced T cells.

The V gene is TRBV5-1, the J gene TRBJ2-5, with D unresolved. The TCR comes from a boy less than two years old who had a stem cell transplant for acute myeloid leukemia, so the T cells may come from the graft donor. The sample in question was PBMCs, mostly from graft donor cells, obtained 360 days after TCRalphabeta/CD19-depleted stem cell transplant. The CDR3: CASSLAALLETQYF. DNA of the CDR3: TGCGCCAGCAGCTTGGCAGCCCTCCTAGAGACCCAGTACTTC.